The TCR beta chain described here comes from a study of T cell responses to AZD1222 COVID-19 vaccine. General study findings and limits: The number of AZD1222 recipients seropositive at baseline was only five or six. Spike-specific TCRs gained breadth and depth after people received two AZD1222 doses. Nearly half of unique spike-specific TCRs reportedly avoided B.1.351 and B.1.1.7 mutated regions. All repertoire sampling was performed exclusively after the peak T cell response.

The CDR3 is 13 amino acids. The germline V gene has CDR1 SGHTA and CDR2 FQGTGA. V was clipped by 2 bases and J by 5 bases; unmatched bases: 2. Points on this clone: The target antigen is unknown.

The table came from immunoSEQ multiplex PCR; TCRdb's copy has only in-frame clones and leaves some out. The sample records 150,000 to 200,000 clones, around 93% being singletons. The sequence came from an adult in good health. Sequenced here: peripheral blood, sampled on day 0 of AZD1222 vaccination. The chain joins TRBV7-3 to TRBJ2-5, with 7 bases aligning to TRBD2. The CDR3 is CASSLSGGETQYF. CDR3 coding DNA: TGTGCCAGCAGCTTATCGGGAGGTGAGACCCAGTACTTC.